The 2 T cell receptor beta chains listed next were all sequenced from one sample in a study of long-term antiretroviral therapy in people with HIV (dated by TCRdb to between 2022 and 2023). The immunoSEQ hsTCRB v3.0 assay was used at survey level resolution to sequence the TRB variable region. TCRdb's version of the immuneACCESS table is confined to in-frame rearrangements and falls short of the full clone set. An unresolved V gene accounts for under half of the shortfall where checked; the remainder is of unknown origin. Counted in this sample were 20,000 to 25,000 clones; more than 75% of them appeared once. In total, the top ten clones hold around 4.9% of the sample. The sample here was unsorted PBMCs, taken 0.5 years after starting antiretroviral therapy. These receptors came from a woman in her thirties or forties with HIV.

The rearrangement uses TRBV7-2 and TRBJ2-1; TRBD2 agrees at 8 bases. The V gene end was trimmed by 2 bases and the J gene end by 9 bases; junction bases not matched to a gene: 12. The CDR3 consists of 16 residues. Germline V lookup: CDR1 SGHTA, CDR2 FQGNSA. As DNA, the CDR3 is TGTGCCAGCAGCTTATTAGGGGGACTAGTTATCGGTGAGCAGTTCTTC. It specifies CASSLLGGLVIGEQFF.

DNA of the CDR3: TGTGCCAGCAGCTCCGGGACAGGGTTCACTGAAGCTTTCTTT. This codes for CASSSGTGFTEAFF. This chain connects TRBV13 to TRBJ1-1, with 9 bases matching TRBD1. CDR1 PRHDT and CDR2 FYEKMQ come from the germline V gene (reference sequence). The CDR3 is made up of 14 amino acids. V dropped 4 bases and J dropped 4; count of bases not matched to a gene: 4.